This TCR beta chain was captured in a study of cytomegalovirus exposure and HLA in healthy donors. The study ran its PCR with 60 Vbeta and 13 Jbeta primers. The protocol was immunoSEQ multiplex PCR, while the TCRdb copy is restricted to in-frame clones and leaves out a portion. This table holds around 130,000 clones, 70% to 85% found once. The clonotype was recovered from a boy aged 5 to 17 in good health and CMV-seronegative. The sequenced material came from PBMCs.

CDR3 region: CASSLGRGETQYF. The DNA of the CDR3 is TGTGCCAGCAGCTTGGGGCGGGGAGAGACCCAGTACTTC. The V and J genes are TRBV5-6 and TRBJ2-5, with D perhaps matching TRBD2 (6 bases). This CDR3 has 13 amino acids. The V gene lost 0 bases and the J gene lost 4 bases, with 7 bases spanning the gap. CDR1 is SGHDT and CDR2 is YYEEEE in the germline V gene.